The source of this T cell receptor (beta chain) is a study of PD-L1 blockade in urothelial cancer. Across the study: Treatment start was followed by blood analysis at 3 weeks (second dose) and again at 6 weeks.

The time point: peripheral blood 6 weeks after treatment start. Overall study findings and caveats: Pretreatment TCR clonality in blood, when below the median, was predictive of better survival.

Assay: immunoSEQ multiplex PCR; the TCRdb copy retains only in-frame clones and omits some. This table holds 65,000 to 85,000 clones, 75% to 95% found once. Germline CDR1 reads MNHEY; CDR2 reads SVGAGI. The CDR3 totals 15 residues. V trimming: 4 bases; J trimming: 6 bases; junction bases outside the gene matches: 6. A remark on this clone: What it binds is not known.

The specimen comprised PBMCs, sampled around atezolizumab (anti-PD-L1) treatment. This TCR came from a woman aged 80 or older with urothelial cancer. The V gene is TRBV6-5, the J gene TRBJ2-1; 10 bases match TRBD2. CDR3 loop: CASSSSGRGVNEQFF. CDR3 nucleotide sequence: TGTGCCAGCAGTTCAAGCGGGAGGGGGGTCAATGAGCAGTTCTTC.